Presented here are 25 T cell receptor beta chains from one specimen sequenced in a study of cytomegalovirus exposure and HLA in healthy donors (dated by TCRdb to 2017 to 2019). Library prep was done by the immunoSEQ multiplex PCR assay. The multiplex PCR relied on a mix of 60 forward primers for TCR Vbeta segments and 13 reverse primers for TCR Jbeta segments. The table comes from immuneACCESS by way of TCRdb, which keeps in-frame sequences with V and J called. Part of the clones is missing from these tables; in studies checked, under half for an unresolved V gene and the rest for unknown reasons. The record for this sample contains roughly 140,000 clones. Less than 3.5% of the sample rests with the top ten. The source material was PBMCs. These receptor sequences come from a man in his forties in good health and CMV-seronegative.

The rearrangement links TRBV7-9 to TRBJ2-7; 7 bases align to TRBD2. V was pared by 3 bases and J by 2 bases, with 7 bases of the junction left unmatched. Germline V gene lookup returns CDR1 SEHNR and CDR2 FQNEAQ (reference sequence). The CDR3 runs to 15 residues. CDR3 loop: CASSLGGFLPYEQYF. The CDR3 DNA sequence: TGTGCCAGCAGCTTGGGGGGGTTCTTACCCTACGAGCAGTACTTC.

The chain links TRBV14 to TRBJ1-4; D not resolved. Germline values: CDR1 SGHDN, CDR2 FVKESK. The CDR3 totals 15 residues. Trimming stripped 1 base from V and 8 bases from J, with 14 bases between. The CDR3 reads CASSQVAGGYEKLFF. DNA of the CDR3: TGTGCCAGCAGCCAAGTAGCAGGCGGGTACGAAAAACTGTTTTTT. The whole variable domain, remainder taken from reference TRBV14 and TRBJ1-4, is EAGVTQFPSHSVIEKGQTVTLRCDPISGHDNLYWYRRVMGKEIKFLLHFVKESKQDESGMPNNRFLAERTGGTYSTLKVQPAELEDSGVYFCASSQVAGGYEKLFFGSGTQLSVL.

This rearrangement joins TRBV28 to TRBJ2-3; D gene ambiguous. V lost 1 base, J lost 4 bases, and 6 bases lay in between. CDR1 and CDR2 (germline): MDHEN, SYDVKM. This CDR3 comprises 13 residues. The CDR3 region has the DNA TGTGCCAGCAGTTTATTCTCAGCAGATACGCAGTATTTT. This codes for CASSLFSADTQYF.

V gene TRBV18 combines with J gene TRBJ1-2; 7 bases fit TRBD1. This CDR3 contains 14 residues. V was clipped by 5 bases and J by 8 bases; unmatched bases: 11. Looked up from germline, CDR1 is KGHSH and CDR2 is LQKENI. The CDR3 spells CASSNLIRGEGYTF. In DNA, the CDR3 is TGTGCCAGCTCAAATCTCATCAGGGGGGAAGGCTACACCTTC. Using reference TRBV18 and TRBJ1-2 for the parts outside the CDR3, the full variable domain is NAGVMQNPRHLVRRRGQEARLRCSPMKGHSHVYWYRQLPEEGLKFMVYLQKENIIDESGMPKERFSAEFPKEGPSILRIQQVVRGDSAAYFCASSNLIRGEGYTFGSGTRLTVV.

The chain carries TRBV9 and TRBJ1-2; D is uncertain. The CDR3 runs 16 residues. The ends were cut back, 1 base at V and 7 bases at J, with 20 bases in the middle. Germline V lookup: CDR1 SGDLS, CDR2 YYNGEE. The CDR3 sequence is CASSVSWAGGLAGYTF. The CDR3 DNA follows: TGTGCCAGCAGCGTAAGTTGGGCAGGAGGTCTGGCTGGCTACACCTTC.

J is TRBJ1-6 and V is TRBV13; 12 nucleotides align to TRBD1. Trimming took 5 bases from V and 2 from J; bases not matched to a gene: 7. This CDR3 is built from 18 residues. Germline V gene data show CDR1 as PRHDT and CDR2 as FYEKMQ (reference sequence). The CDR3 coding sequence is TGTGCCAGCAGCCCACGAAGGGACAGGGGGCCCTATAATTCACCCCTCCACTTT. The encoded protein is CASSPRRDRGPYNSPLHF.

CDR3 protein: CSAGGDPGAFF. The CDR3 region has the DNA TGCAGTGCGGGAGGGGATCCGGGAGCTTTCTTT. The chain uses TRBV20-1 and TRBJ1-1; possibly TRBD1 for D (5 bases). Trimming shortened V by 6 bases and J by 10 bases, and 15 bases separated the two germline ends. The length of the CDR3 is 11 residues. Germline V lookup: CDR1 DFQATT, CDR2 SNEGSKA (reference sequence).

The V and J genes are TRBV5-1 and TRBJ1-2, with D unresolved. Looked up from germline, CDR1 is SGHRS and CDR2 is YFSETQ. The CDR3 extends over 12 amino acids. The V and J ends lost 1 base and 6 bases respectively, with 7 bases between them. This chain's CDR3 is CASSLPGNGYTF. The CDR3 nucleotides are TGCGCCAGCAGCTTGCCGGGGAATGGCTACACCTTC. The entire variable domain, with the rest obtained from reference TRBV5-1 and TRBJ1-2, is as follows: KAGVTQTPRYLIKTRGQQVTLSCSPISGHRSVSWYQQTPGQGLQFLFEYFSETQRNKGNFPGRFSGRQFSNSRSEMNVSTLELGDSALYLCASSLPGNGYTFGSGTRLTVV.

CDR3 in amino acids: CASSTGELSTDTQYF. The CDR3 nucleotides are TGTGCCAGTAGTACAGGCGAGCTTAGCACAGATACGCAGTATTTT. The gene calls are TRBV19 and TRBJ2-3; no firm D call. V was clipped by 4 bases and J by 0 bases, with 11 bases between them. CDR1 and CDR2 (germline): LNHDA, SQIVND (reference sequence). The CDR3 spans 15 residues.

This chain links TRBV7-9 with TRBJ2-7, with no clear D. The ends were cut back, 1 base at V and 3 bases at J, with 7 bases in the middle. From germline, CDR1 is SEHNR and CDR2 FQNEAQ (reference sequence). The CDR3 contains 13 residues. The CDR3 protein is CASSLGQIYEQYF. The DNA of the CDR3 is TGTGCCAGCAGCTTAGGGCAGATCTACGAGCAGTACTTC.

V gene TRBV5-4 combines with J gene TRBJ2-5; TRBD1 matches at 11 bases. The CDR3 loop spans 15 amino acids. J gave up 0 bases and V 5 bases, and 3 bases lay outside the gene matches. Germline values: CDR1 SGHNT, CDR2 YYREEE (reference sequence). As DNA, the CDR3 is TGTGCCAGCAGGCGGGACAGGGGGAACCAAGAGACCCAGTACTTC. It translates to CASRRDRGNQETQYF.

The rearrangement joins TRBV9 to TRBJ2-5; 7 nucleotides align to TRBD2. This CDR3 is 16 amino acids long. Germline V gene sequence: CDR1 SGDLS, CDR2 YYNGEE. V lost 4 bases and J lost 0; bases outside the gene matches: 9. This CDR3 is CASSPRGGAYQETQYF. CDR3 coding DNA: TGTGCCAGCAGCCCTAGGGGAGGGGCGTACCAAGAGACCCAGTACTTC.

For the CDR3, the DNA is TGCGCCAGCAGCAATTTGGGCGGGGGCTACGAGCAGTACTTC. It translates to CASSNLGGGYEQYF. This chain connects TRBV5-1 to TRBJ2-7, with 7 bases identical to TRBD2. Germline CDR1 reads SGHRS; CDR2 reads YFSETQ. The CDR3 loop spans 14 amino acids. With 4 bases clipped from V and 3 bases from J, the junction kept 7 bases outside the gene matches.

The chain couples TRBV11-1 to TRBJ2-6; TRBD2 agrees at 8 bases. Germline V CDR1 and CDR2: SGHAT, FQDESV (reference sequence). V lost 4 bases to trimming and J lost 4 bases; unmatched junction nucleotides: 12. CDR3 length equals 18 residues. In DNA, the CDR3 is TGTGCCAGCAGCTGGGGACGTTCGGGAGGGAGCGGGGCCAACGTCCTGACTTTC. Protein: CASSWGRSGGSGANVLTF.

The chain carries TRBV28 and TRBJ2-3; 7 bases match TRBD2. After removal of 5 bases from V and 4 bases from J, the junction contained 6 bases not matched to a gene. This CDR3 is built from 14 residues. The V gene's germline CDR1 is MDHEN and CDR2 SYDVKM. DNA of the CDR3: TGTGCCAGCAGTCTAGGACTAGTTCCAGATACGCAGTATTTT. Translation: CASSLGLVPDTQYF.

The CDR3 region is CAIRGGSRYEQYF. CDR3 nucleotide sequence: TGTGCCATCAGGGGAGGGTCTCGTTACGAGCAGTACTTC. The chain couples TRBV10-3 to TRBJ2-7; 7 bases match TRBD2. J lost 4 bases, V lost 6 bases, and 6 bases had no gene match. CDR1 is ENHRY and CDR2 is SYGVKD in the germline V gene. The CDR3 extends over 13 amino acids.

The rearrangement links TRBV5-6 to TRBJ1-2; D is possibly TRBD1 (6 bases). Per the germline V gene, CDR1 is SGHDT and CDR2 is YYEEEE. The CDR3 length is 15 residues. Trimming left V 3 bases short and J 1 base short, with 13 bases between. CDR3 sequence (DNA): TGTGCCAGCAGCTCGTCCGGGACAAATAACTATGGCTACACCTTC. It encodes CASSSSGTNNYGYTF.

The chain has TRBV19 and TRBJ2-7; D ambiguous. The germline gives CDR1 LNHDA, CDR2 SQIVND (reference sequence). The CDR3 has 13 amino acids. Trimming removed 5 bases at V and 2 bases at J, with 10 bases between. The CDR3 here is CASSVPETYEQYF. Written as DNA, the CDR3 is TGTGCCAGTAGTGTACCCGAGACCTACGAGCAGTACTTC.

J is TRBJ1-2 and V is TRBV25-1; D is ambiguous. The CDR3 contains 11 residues. V lost 1 base to trimming and J lost 8 bases, with 5 bases between them. CDR1 and CDR2 from the germline V gene are MGHDK and SYGVNS. The CDR3 protein is CASSESVGYTF. CDR3 nucleotides: TGTGCCAGCAGTGAATCCGTCGGCTACACCTTC.

The chain couples TRBV14 to TRBJ2-3; 7 nucleotides agree with TRBD1. Germline V gives CDR1 SGHDN, CDR2 FVKESK. With V trimmed by 0 bases and J by 3 bases, 9 bases remained unmatched. The CDR3 spans 17 residues. The CDR3 protein is CASSQDLGQGETDTQYF. In DNA, the CDR3 is TGTGCCAGCAGCCAAGATCTGGGTCAGGGGGAAACAGATACGCAGTATTTT.

CDR3 region: CASSSDRSYEQYF. The DNA for the CDR3 is TGTGCCAGCAGCTCGGACAGAAGCTACGAGCAGTACTTC. The chain employs TRBV5-4 and TRBJ2-7; TRBD1 might be the D (6 bases). Trimming pared 3 bases from V and 3 bases from J, leaving 10 bases between. The germline CDR1 and CDR2 sequences are SGHNT and YYREEE (reference sequence). This CDR3 has 13 residues. The variable domain in full, with the rest retrieved from reference TRBV5-4 and TRBJ2-7, is ETGVTQSPTHLIKTRGQQVTLRCSSQSGHNTVSWYQQALGQGPQFIFQYYREEENGRGNFPPRFSGLQFPNYSSELNVNALELDDSALYLCASSSDRSYEQYFGPGTRLTVT.

The V gene is TRBV15, the J gene TRBJ1-5, with 8 bases fitting TRBD1. The germline V gene encodes CDR1 LNHNV and CDR2 YYDKDF (reference sequence). The J segment lost 3 bases and the V segment lost 0 bases, leaving 7 bases of the junction unmatched. CDR3 size: 17 residues. The DNA for the CDR3 is TGTGCCACCAGCAGAGATCGGACAGGGTTTAACAATCAGCCCCAGCATTTT. Translation: CATSRDRTGFNNQPQHF.

The chain uses TRBV29-1 and TRBJ2-7, with D tentatively TRBD1 (5 bases). The CDR3 is 11 residues long. V lost 4 bases, J lost 2 bases, and 6 bases lay in between. CDR1 SQVTM and CDR2 ANQGSEA come from the germline V gene. The CDR3 reads CSVGQTYEQYF. The CDR3, as DNA: TGCAGCGTTGGACAGACCTACGAGCAGTACTTC.

The gene calls are TRBV2 and TRBJ2-3; D not resolved. V was trimmed by 2 bases and J by 5 bases, leaving 2 bases between them. The CDR3 loop spans 11 amino acids. Germline V lookup: CDR1 SNHLY, CDR2 FYNNEI. The DNA for the CDR3 is TGTGCCAGCAGTGAACGAGATACGCAGTATTTT. Residues: CASSERDTQYF.

The J gene is TRBJ1-2, the V gene TRBV28; 8 bases fit TRBD1. In germline, CDR1 is MDHEN, CDR2 SYDVKM. This CDR3 has 13 residues. J gave up 4 bases and V 3 bases, and 1 base lay outside the gene matches. In DNA form, the CDR3 reads TGTGCCAGCAGTTTCGGACAGGGCTATGGCTACACCTTC. Translating gives CASSFGQGYGYTF.